This TCR beta chain was recovered during a study of T cell changes during pregnancy in multiple sclerosis (dated by TCRdb to the late 2010s). Background on the whole study: The study looked at changes in the T cell repertoire across pregnancy in women with multiple sclerosis.

The protocol used for the library was the immunoSEQ multiplex PCR assay. What TCRdb holds here is the immuneACCESS table cut down to in-frame rearrangements. Part of the clones is not present; checked against another copy, under half of the missing clones reflect an unresolved V gene, and the others are unexplained. Recorded for this sample are fewer than 40,000 clones; around 90% of them occurred a single time. The biggest ten clones account for about 9.5% of the sample. About this clone itself: Its antigen is still unknown. Base quality data are lacking; no much larger clone is found one base away.

Trimming removed 5 bases from V and 7 bases from J, leaving 9 bases between the germline ends. The CDR3 runs 13 residues from the cysteine to the phenylalanine. The only DNA kept is the CDR3, 39 bases in frame from the first base. In the germline V gene, CDR1 corresponds to MDHEN and CDR2 to SYDVKM. The sample in question was CD8+ T cells from peripheral blood mononuclear cells, obtained in the first trimester of pregnancy. The sequence came from a female donor with multiple sclerosis, enrolled in a pregnancy study. The chain uses TRBV28 and TRBJ1-6; the D gene is possibly TRBD1, with 5 bases matching. CDR3 reads: CASSVGANSPLHF. The bases read TGTGCCAGCAGTGTTGGGGCCAATTCACCCCTCCACTTT.